A selection of T cell receptor beta chains follows, all from one sample in a study of blood T cell repertoires in COVID-19. The protocol was immunoSEQ multiplex PCR, while the TCRdb copy is restricted to in-frame clones and leaves out a portion. The sample holds roughly 200,000 clones, roughly nine tenths seen once. The sample consisted of peripheral blood. Receptors were obtained from a man between 40 and 49 years old with acute or convalescent COVID-19. Each CDR3 is given with its conserved first and last residue. The D gene is left open where the match is weak. Clone size is given for some rows only: seen once, a few or many times, or a class if the clone is expanded.

v_call,j_call,cdr3_length,d_call,clone_size,cdr3_aa,cdr3_nt
TRBV2,TRBJ1-2,14,NA,NA,CASSLGQQGYGYTF,TGTGCCAGCAGTTTAGGACAGCAGGGCTATGGCTACACCTTC
TRBV5-1,TRBJ1-3,14,TRBD1,NA,CASSFGTGGNTIYF,TGCGCCAGCAGCTTCGGGACAGGAGGAAACACCATATATTTT
TRBV5-1,TRBJ2-7,13,NA,NA,CASSSLNAYEQYF,TGCGCCAGCAGCAGCTTAAATGCCTACGAGCAGTACTTC
TRBV5-1,TRBJ1-4,14,NA,NA,CASSLQGNNEKLFF,TGCGCCAGCAGCCTTCAGGGGAATAATGAAAAACTGTTTTTT
TRBV6-5,TRBJ2-5,15,NA,NA,CASSWGPSYTETQYF,TGTGCCAGCAGTTGGGGCCCGTCGTATACCGAGACCCAGTACTTC
TRBV6-5,TRBJ1-1,13,NA,NA,CASTGQMNTEAFF,TGTGCCAGCACCGGACAAATGAACACTGAAGCTTTCTTT
TRBV5-5,TRBJ1-1,14,NA,NA,CASSFGWGDTEAFF,TGTGCCAGCAGCTTTGGGTGGGGCGACACTGAAGCTTTCTTT
TRBV27,TRBJ1-6,13,NA,NA,CASTRSYNSPLHF,TGTGCCAGCACGCGCTCCTATAATTCACCCCTCCACTTT
TRBV5-1,TRBJ2-3,16,NA,once,CASSSTESPSTDTQYF,TGCGCCAGCAGCTCAACCGAGTCTCCTAGCACAGATACGCAGTATTTT
TRBV7-2,TRBJ1-3,14,NA,NA,CASSLGGNGNTIYF,TGTGCCAGCAGCTTAGGGGGCAATGGAAACACCATATATTTT
TRBV7-9,TRBJ2-7,12,TRBD1,NA,CASSRDRGEQYF,TGTGCCAGCAGCAGGGACAGGGGCGAGCAGTACTTC
TRBV6-1,TRBJ2-6,17,NA,NA,CASSEGSFASGANVLTF,TGTGCCAGCAGTGAGGGCAGCTTTGCCTCTGGGGCCAACGTCCTGACTTTC
TRBV28,TRBJ2-7,14,NA,NA,CASSLWASSYEQYF,TGTGCCAGCAGTTTATGGGCTAGCTCCTACGAGCAGTACTTC
TRBV27,TRBJ2-6,18,TRBD1,NA,CASSLLGQGISGANVLTF,TGTGCCAGCAGTTTATTGGGACAGGGAATCTCTGGGGCCAACGTCCTGACTTTC
TRBV11-2,TRBJ2-1,15,TRBD2,NA,CASSAGGLSYNEQFF,TGTGCCAGCAGCGCGGGGGGACTTTCCTACAATGAGCAGTTCTTC
TRBV19,TRBJ2-5,12,TRBD1,NA,CATAGGSETQYF,TGTGCCACCGCAGGGGGCTCGGAGACCCAGTACTTC
TRBV9,TRBJ2-2,17,TRBD2,once,CASSVHASGLNTGELFF,TGTGCCAGCAGCGTCCACGCTAGCGGCCTAAACACCGGGGAGCTGTTTTTT
TRBV5-5,TRBJ1-2,13,NA,once,CASSLTANYGYTF,TGTGCCAGCAGCTTGACGGCTAACTATGGCTACACCTTC
TRBV2,TRBJ1-4,13,NA,NA,CASSIQGNEKLFF,TGTGCCAGCAGCATCCAGGGAAATGAAAAACTGTTTTTT
TRBV3-1/TRBV3-2,TRBJ2-2,15,TRBD1,NA,CASSRQGINTGELFF,TGTGCCAGCAGTCGACAGGGGATCAATACCGGGGAGCTGTTTTTT
TRBV10-3,TRBJ2-3,18,TRBD2,NA,CAIRRTSGGNPYTDTQYF,TGTGCCATCAGGCGGACTAGCGGGGGGAACCCGTACACAGATACGCAGTATTTT
TRBV5-1,TRBJ2-2,12,NA,NA,CASSFSAGELFF,TGCGCCAGCAGCTTCTCGGCCGGGGAGCTGTTTTTT
TRBV5-5,TRBJ1-2,15,NA,few,CASSLGPSGGYGYTF,TGTGCCAGCAGCTTGGGGCCCTCCGGCGGGTATGGCTACACCTTC
TRBV19,TRBJ1-1,12,NA,NA,CASSIIGGEAFF,TGTGCCAGTAGTATCATAGGGGGTGAAGCTTTCTTT
TRBV6-5,TRBJ1-2,14,TRBD1,NA,CASSWVRGNYGYTF,TGTGCCAGCAGTTGGGTCAGGGGGAACTATGGCTACACCTTC
TRBV5-1,TRBJ1-4,14,TRBD1,NA,CASSQTGANEKLFF,TGCGCCAGCAGCCAGACAGGGGCTAATGAAAAACTGTTTTTT
TRBV18,TRBJ2-5,15,TRBD2,NA,CASSPRETRGGTQYF,TGTGCCAGCTCACCGCGAGAGACGCGGGGGGGGACCCAGTACTTC
TRBV28,TRBJ1-6,13,NA,few,CASREANNSPLHF,TGTGCCAGCAGGGAGGCTAATAATTCACCCCTCCACTTT
TRBV5-4,TRBJ1-1,14,NA,NA,CASSASLLNTEAFF,TGTGCCAGCAGCGCGAGCCTCCTGAACACTGAAGCTTTCTTT
TRBV27,TRBJ2-3,12,NA,NA,CASSPTTDTQYF,TGTGCCAGCAGTCCGACTACAGATACGCAGTATTTT
TRBV4-1,TRBJ1-2,14,NA,NA,CASSHRPGNYGYTF,TGCGCCAGCAGCCACCGCCCCGGGAACTATGGCTACACCTTC
TRBV4-1,TRBJ1-5,14,NA,few,CASSQAGGNQPQHF,TGCGCCAGCAGCCAAGCGGGGGGCAATCAGCCCCAGCATTTT
TRBV29-1,TRBJ1-2,13,TRBD1,NA,CSVLGTEFYGYTF,TGCAGCGTCCTCGGGACAGAATTCTATGGCTACACCTTC
TRBV7-2,TRBJ1-2,16,TRBD1,NA,CASTPKGQDLHYGYTF,TGTGCCAGCACACCCAAAGGACAGGACCTACACTATGGCTACACCTTC
TRBV13,TRBJ2-3,16,TRBD1,NA,CASSTPDRGPRDTQYF,TGTGCCAGCAGCACCCCGGACAGGGGCCCTCGAGATACGCAGTATTTT
TRBV7-2,TRBJ1-3,16,NA,NA,CASSPISGSAGNTIYF,TGTGCCAGCAGCCCTATATCAGGGTCTGCAGGAAACACCATATATTTT
TRBV7-2,TRBJ1-2,13,NA,NA,CASSLVSLYGYTF,TGTGCCAGCAGCTTAGTGTCCCTGTATGGCTACACCTTC